This passage covers 13 T cell receptor beta chains from one sample sequenced in a study of T cell changes during pregnancy in multiple sclerosis. Measured with immunoSEQ multiplex PCR; TCRdb has only the in-frame clones, and not every one. The profile shows about 79,000 clones, over 85% of them singletons. The material sequenced was peripheral blood, taken in the second trimester of pregnancy. Receptors originate from a female donor in good health, enrolled as a control in a pregnancy study.

This rearrangement joins TRBV11-2 to TRBJ1-2, with D possibly being TRBD1 (6 bases). The V gene lost 1 base and the J gene lost 4 bases, with 16 bases spanning the gap. The length of the CDR3 is 16 residues. CDR1 and CDR2 from the germline V gene are SGHAT and FQNNGV. CDR3 loop: CASSLVSNRESYGYTF. DNA for the CDR3: TGTGCCAGCAGCTTAGTTTCGAACAGGGAGTCCTATGGCTACACCTTC.

The rearrangement uses TRBV13 and TRBJ2-1; 8 nucleotides match TRBD2. The CDR3 loop spans 16 amino acids. The germline V gene has CDR1 PRHDT and CDR2 FYEKMQ (reference sequence). The ends lost 5 bases at V and 4 bases at J; junction bases unmatched: 10. DNA of the CDR3: TGTGCCAGCAGCCCGGGAGGGACTCCTCCTTACAATGAGCAGTTCTTC. The encoded protein is CASSPGGTPPYNEQFF.

The V gene is TRBV7-2, the J gene TRBJ2-1; 9 bases line up with TRBD2. V lost 3 bases and J lost 4; bases outside the gene matches: 13. CDR1 SGHTA and CDR2 FQGNSA come from the germline V gene. The CDR3 is 18 residues long. DNA of the CDR3: TGTGCCAGCAGCTTTCTTTCCGTGCGGGGGGGACTATACAATGAGCAGTTCTTC. Amino acid sequence: CASSFLSVRGGLYNEQFF.

CDR3 residues: CASSPPESRGTGNTIYF. For the CDR3, the DNA is TGTGCCAGCAGCCCCCCTGAATCTCGGGGAACTGGAAACACCATATATTTT. The chain is built from TRBV9 and TRBJ1-3; D unclear. Trimming pared 4 bases from V and 2 bases from J, leaving 19 bases between. The CDR3 contains 17 residues. Germline V CDR1 and CDR2: SGDLS, YYNGEE.

The chain recombines TRBV28 with TRBJ1-1; tentative D call: TRBD1 (5 bases). CDR1 and CDR2 from the germline V gene are MDHEN and SYDVKM. V was shortened by 2 bases and J by 5 bases, with 12 bases between the two germline ends. The CDR3 contains 14 residues. CDR3 in DNA: TGTGCCAGCAGTTTAGTTAATCAGGGAACTGAAGCTTTCTTT. This encodes CASSLVNQGTEAFF.

The CDR3 is CASSVDPRGAEAFF. The CDR3 region has the DNA TGTGCCAGCAGTGTAGACCCCAGGGGCGCTGAAGCTTTCTTT. This rearrangement joins TRBV2 to TRBJ1-1; D perhaps matches TRBD1 (6 bases). The V gene's germline CDR1 is SNHLY and CDR2 FYNNEI. The CDR3 loop spans 14 amino acids. V lost 4 bases to trimming and J lost 6 bases, with 15 bases between them.

This clone was recorded only once. The chain has TRBV29-1 and TRBJ1-2; 7 nucleotides line up with TRBD1. V shed 3 bases, J shed 4 bases, and the junction held 2 bases outside the gene matches. The CDR3 covers 12 residues. CDR1 and CDR2 (germline): SQVTM, ANQGSEA. The chain's CDR3 is CSVDRGIYGYTF. The CDR3 nucleotides are TGCAGCGTTGACAGGGGGATCTATGGCTACACCTTC.

V is TRBV19 and J is TRBJ2-1, with D possibly TRBD2 on 5 matching bases. Trimming stripped 6 bases from V and 4 bases from J, with 16 bases between. CDR1 and CDR2 from the germline V gene are LNHDA and SQIVND (reference sequence). The CDR3 spans 15 residues. The CDR3 nucleotides are TGTGCCAGTAGGGCTATCGGGGTGGGGTACAATGAGCAGTTCTTC. Residues: CASRAIGVGYNEQFF.

The V and J genes are TRBV5-4 and TRBJ2-1, with unresolved D. The germline V gene encodes CDR1 SGHNT and CDR2 YYREEE (reference sequence). The V and J ends lost 2 bases and 5 bases respectively, with 8 bases between them. The length of the CDR3 is 13 residues. CDR3 in amino acids: CASSFGSNNEQFF. The CDR3, as DNA: TGTGCCAGCAGCTTCGGGTCTAACAATGAGCAGTTCTTC.

This rearrangement joins TRBV25-1 to TRBJ1-1; 7 bases are a match to TRBD1. The CDR3 length is 15 residues. CDR1 and CDR2 (germline): MGHDK, SYGVNS. J was trimmed by 1 base and V by 6 bases; bases with no gene match: 8. Written as DNA, the CDR3 is TGTGCCAGCAGCGAACAGGGGCAGGGGAACACTGAAGCTTTCTTT. It yields the protein CASSEQGQGNTEAFF.

With regard to this clone: This same CDR3 is encoded by further DNA sequences in the sample. This rearrangement joins TRBV2 to TRBJ1-2; 7 bases agree with TRBD1. The CDR3 extends over 13 amino acids. Germline CDR1 SNHLY, CDR2 FYNNEI. V shed 6 bases, J shed 2 bases, and the junction held 3 bases outside the gene matches. In DNA, the CDR3 is TGTGCCAGCAGACCGGGACAGAACTATGGCTACACCTTC. Translated, it gives CASRPGQNYGYTF.

The rearrangement links TRBV10-3 to TRBJ2-2; TRBD2 matches at 8 bases. J lost 0 bases, V lost 7 bases, and 10 bases had no gene match. The CDR3 is made up of 17 amino acids. The germline gives CDR1 ENHRY, CDR2 SYGVKD. The CDR3 region is CAIKRELFTANTGELFF. The CDR3 DNA reads as TGTGCCATCAAGCGGGAGCTGTTCACAGCGAACACCGGGGAGCTGTTTTTT.

The chain is built from TRBV30 and TRBJ1-3, with TRBD1 matching 8 bases. The CDR3 totals 16 residues. CDR1 and CDR2 from the germline V gene are GTSNPN and SVGIG (reference sequence). Trimming at V came to 4 bases and at J to 2 bases, leaving 10 bases not matched to a gene. The CDR3 region is CAWNPLVTGAGNTIYF. Written as DNA, the CDR3 is TGTGCCTGGAACCCTTTGGTGACAGGGGCTGGAAACACCATATATTTT.